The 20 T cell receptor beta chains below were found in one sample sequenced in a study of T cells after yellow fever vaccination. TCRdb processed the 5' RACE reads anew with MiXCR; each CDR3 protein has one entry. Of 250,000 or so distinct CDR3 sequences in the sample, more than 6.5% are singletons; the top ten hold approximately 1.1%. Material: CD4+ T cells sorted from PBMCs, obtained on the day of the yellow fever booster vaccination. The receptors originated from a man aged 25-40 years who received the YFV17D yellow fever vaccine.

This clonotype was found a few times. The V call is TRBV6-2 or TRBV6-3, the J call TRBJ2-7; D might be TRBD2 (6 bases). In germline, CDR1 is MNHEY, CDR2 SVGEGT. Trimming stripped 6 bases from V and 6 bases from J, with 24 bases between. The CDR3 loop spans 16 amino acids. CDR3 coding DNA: TGTGCCAGCAGGCTCTACCGTAGCGGAGAGGTAGGCGAGCAGTACTTC. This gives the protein CASRLYRSGEVGEQYF.

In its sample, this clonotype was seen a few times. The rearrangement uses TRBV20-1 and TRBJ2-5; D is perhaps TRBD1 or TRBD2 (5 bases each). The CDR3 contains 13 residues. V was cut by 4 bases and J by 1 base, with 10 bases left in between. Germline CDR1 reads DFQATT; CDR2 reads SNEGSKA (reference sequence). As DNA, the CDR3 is TGCAGTGCTAAATCGAGGGGCCAAGAGACCCAGTACTTC. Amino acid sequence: CSAKSRGQETQYF.

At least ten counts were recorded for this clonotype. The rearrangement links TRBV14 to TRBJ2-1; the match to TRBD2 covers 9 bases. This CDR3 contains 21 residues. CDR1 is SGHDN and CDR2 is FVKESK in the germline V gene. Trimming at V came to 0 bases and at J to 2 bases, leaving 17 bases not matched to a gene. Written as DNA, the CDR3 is TGTGCCAGCAGCCAAGATCGGGACGGGCTAGCGGGGAGTTTTACCTACAATGAGCAGTTCTTC. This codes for CASSQDRDGLAGSFTYNEQFF.

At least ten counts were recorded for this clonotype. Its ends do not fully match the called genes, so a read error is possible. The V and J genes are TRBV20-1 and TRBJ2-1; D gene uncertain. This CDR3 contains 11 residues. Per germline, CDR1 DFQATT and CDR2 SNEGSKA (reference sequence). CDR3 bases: TGCAGTGCCGGCTCCAACAATGAGCAGTTCTTC. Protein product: CSAGSNNEQFF.

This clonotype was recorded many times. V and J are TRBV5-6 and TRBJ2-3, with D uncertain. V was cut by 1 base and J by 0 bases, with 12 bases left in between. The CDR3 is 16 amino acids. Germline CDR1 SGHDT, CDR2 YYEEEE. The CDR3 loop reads CASSLWIRPSTDTQYF. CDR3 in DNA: TGTGCCAGCAGCTTGTGGATCAGACCTAGCACAGATACGCAGTATTTT.

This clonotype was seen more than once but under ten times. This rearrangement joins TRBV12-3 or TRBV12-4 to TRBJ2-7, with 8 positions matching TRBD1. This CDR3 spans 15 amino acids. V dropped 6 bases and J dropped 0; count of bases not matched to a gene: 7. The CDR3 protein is CASSDRGTSSYEQYF. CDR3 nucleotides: TGTGCCAGCAGCGACAGGGGCACAAGCTCCTACGAGCAGTACTTC.

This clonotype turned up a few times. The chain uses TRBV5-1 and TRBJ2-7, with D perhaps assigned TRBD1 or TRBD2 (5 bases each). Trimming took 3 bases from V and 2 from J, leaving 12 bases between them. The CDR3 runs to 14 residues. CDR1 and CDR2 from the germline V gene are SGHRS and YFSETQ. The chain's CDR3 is CASSSGTEAYEQYF. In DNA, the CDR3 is TGCGCCAGCAGCTCCGGGACGGAGGCCTACGAGCAGTACTTC.

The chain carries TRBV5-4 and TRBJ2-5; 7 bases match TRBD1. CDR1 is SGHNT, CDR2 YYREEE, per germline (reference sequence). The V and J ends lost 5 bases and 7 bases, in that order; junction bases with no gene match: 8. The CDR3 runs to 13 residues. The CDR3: CASRQQGVATQYF. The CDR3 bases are TGTGCCAGCAGGCAGCAGGGGGTAGCGACCCAGTACTTC.

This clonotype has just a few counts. The CDR3 nucleotides are TGTGCTAGTGGTTCCCCGGGGGGTGAGCAGTTCTTC. This sequence encodes CASGSPGGEQFF. This chain connects TRBV12-5 to TRBJ2-1; 7 bases map to TRBD2. The CDR3 covers 12 residues. V gave up 4 bases and J gave up 9 bases; unmatched junction bases: 3. Germline assignment: CDR1 LGHNT and CDR2 FRNRAP.

CDR3 residues: CASRGARGSSYEQYF. CDR3 sequence (DNA): TGTGCCAGCAGGGGGGCCCGGGGCAGCTCCTACGAGCAGTACTTC. The chain links TRBV6-5 to TRBJ2-7; possibly TRBD1 for D (6 bases). CDR3 length equals 15 residues. V lost 6 bases to trimming and J lost 0 bases, with 15 bases between them. Looked up from germline, CDR1 is MNHEY and CDR2 is SVGAGI.

This CDR3 is CASSPSTSADTQYF. The CDR3 DNA is TGTGCCAGCAGCCCGTCAACTAGCGCAGATACGCAGTATTTT. The chain uses TRBV7-3 and TRBJ2-3, with TRBD2 matching 7 bases. Germline V gene lookup returns CDR1 SGHTA and CDR2 FQGTGA. The CDR3 consists of 14 residues. Unmatched junction bases numbered 6, after V lost 5 bases and J lost 4 bases. Using reference TRBV7-3 and TRBJ2-3 for the parts outside the CDR3, the full variable domain is GAGVSQTPSNKVTEKGKYVELRCDPISGHTALYWYRQSLGQGPEFLIYFQGTGAADDSGLPNDRFFAVRPEGSVSTLKIQRTERGDSAVYLCASSPSTSADTQYFGPGTRLTVL.

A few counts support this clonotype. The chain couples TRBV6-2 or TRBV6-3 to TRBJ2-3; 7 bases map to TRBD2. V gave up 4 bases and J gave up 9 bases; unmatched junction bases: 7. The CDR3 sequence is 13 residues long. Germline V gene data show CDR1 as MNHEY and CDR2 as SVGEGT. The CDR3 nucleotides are TGTGCCAGCAGTTTTGGCGGGAGTGGGACGCAGTATTTT. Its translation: CASSFGGSGTQYF.

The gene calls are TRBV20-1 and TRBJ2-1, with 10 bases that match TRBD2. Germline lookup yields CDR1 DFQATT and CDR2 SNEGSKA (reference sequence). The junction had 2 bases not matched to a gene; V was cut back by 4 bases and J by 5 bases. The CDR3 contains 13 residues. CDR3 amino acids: CSATSGSDNEQFF. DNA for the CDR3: TGCAGTGCTACTAGCGGGAGCGACAATGAGCAGTTCTTC.

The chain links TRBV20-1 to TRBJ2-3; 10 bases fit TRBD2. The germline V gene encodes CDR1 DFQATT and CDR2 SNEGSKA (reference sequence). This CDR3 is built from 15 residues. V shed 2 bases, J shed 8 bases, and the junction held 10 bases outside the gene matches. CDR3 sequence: CSARPSGSNPSTQYF. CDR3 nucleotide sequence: TGCAGTGCTAGACCTAGCGGGAGTAACCCGAGTACGCAGTATTTT.

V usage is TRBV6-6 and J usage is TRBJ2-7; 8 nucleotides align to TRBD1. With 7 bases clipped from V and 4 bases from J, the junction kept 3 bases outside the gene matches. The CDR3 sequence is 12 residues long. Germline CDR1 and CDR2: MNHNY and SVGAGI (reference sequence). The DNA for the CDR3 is TGTGCCAGCAATCGACAGGGGTACGAGCAGTACTTC. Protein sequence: CASNRQGYEQYF.

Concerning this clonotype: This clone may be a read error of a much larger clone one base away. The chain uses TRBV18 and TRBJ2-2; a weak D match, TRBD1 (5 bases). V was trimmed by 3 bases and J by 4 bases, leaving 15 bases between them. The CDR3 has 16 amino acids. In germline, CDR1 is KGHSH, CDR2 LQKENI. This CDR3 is CASSPSQDSVTGELFF. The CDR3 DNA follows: TGTGCCAGCTCACCCTCCCAAGACAGTGTCACCGGGGAGCTGTTTTTT.

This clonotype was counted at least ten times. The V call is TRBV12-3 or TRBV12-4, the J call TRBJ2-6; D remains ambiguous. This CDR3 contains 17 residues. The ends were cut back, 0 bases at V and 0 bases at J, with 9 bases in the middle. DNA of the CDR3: TGTGCCAGCAGTTTAGCGCAAACTTTCTCTGGGGCCAACGTCCTGACTTTC. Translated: CASSLAQTFSGANVLTF.

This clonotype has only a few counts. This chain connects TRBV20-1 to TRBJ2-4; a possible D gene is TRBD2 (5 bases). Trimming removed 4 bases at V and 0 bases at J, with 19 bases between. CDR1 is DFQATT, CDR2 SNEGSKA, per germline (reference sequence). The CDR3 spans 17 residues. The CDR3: CSAIWAGRFLAKNIQYF. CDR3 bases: TGCAGTGCTATTTGGGCGGGCCGGTTTCTAGCCAAAAACATTCAGTACTTC.

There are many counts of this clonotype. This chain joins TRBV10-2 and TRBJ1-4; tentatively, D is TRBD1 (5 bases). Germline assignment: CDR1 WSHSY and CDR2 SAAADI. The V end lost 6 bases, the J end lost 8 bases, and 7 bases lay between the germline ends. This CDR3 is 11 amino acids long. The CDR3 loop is CASRQAEKLFF. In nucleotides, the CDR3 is TGCGCCAGCAGACAGGCGGAAAAACTGTTTTTT.

The CDR3 region has the DNA TGTGCCAGCAGGGAACTGAGCTATGGCTACACCTTC. Translating gives CASRELSYGYTF. This chain joins TRBV6-1 and TRBJ1-2; D is unclear. CDR1 MNHNS and CDR2 SASEGT come from the germline V gene. Trimming took off 6 bases at V and 4 bases at J, with 9 bases between the two ends. The CDR3 totals 12 residues.